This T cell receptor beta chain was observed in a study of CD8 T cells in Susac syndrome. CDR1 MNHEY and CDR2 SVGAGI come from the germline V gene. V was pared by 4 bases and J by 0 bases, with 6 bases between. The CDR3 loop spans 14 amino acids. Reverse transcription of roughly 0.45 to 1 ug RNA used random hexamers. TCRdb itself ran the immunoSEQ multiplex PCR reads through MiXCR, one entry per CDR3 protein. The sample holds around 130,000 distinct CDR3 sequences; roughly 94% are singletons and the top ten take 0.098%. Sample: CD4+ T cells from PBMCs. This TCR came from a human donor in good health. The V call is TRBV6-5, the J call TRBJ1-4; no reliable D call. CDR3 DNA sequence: TGTGCCAGCAGTTTTTTTCCAACTAATGAAAAACTGTTTTTT. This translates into CASSFFPTNEKLFF.